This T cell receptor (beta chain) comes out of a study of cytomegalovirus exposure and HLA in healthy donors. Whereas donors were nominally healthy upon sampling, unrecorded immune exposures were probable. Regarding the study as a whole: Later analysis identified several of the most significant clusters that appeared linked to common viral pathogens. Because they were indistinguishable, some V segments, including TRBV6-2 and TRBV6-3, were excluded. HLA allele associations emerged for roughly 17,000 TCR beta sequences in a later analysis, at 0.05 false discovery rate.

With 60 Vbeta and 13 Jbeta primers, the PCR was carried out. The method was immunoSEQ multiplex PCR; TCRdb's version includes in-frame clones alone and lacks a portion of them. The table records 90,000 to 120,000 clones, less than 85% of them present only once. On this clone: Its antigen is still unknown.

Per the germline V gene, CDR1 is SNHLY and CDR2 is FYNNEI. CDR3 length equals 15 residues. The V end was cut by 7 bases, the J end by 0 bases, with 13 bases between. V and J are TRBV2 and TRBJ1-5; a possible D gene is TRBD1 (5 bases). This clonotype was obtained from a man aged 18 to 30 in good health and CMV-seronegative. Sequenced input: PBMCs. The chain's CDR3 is CASTGLGGSNQPQHF. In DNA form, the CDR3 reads TGTGCCAGCACCGGCCTCGGGGGTAGCAATCAGCCCCAGCATTTT.